The present TCR beta chain was sequenced within a study of T cell responses to AZD1222 COVID-19 vaccine. Findings and limits, study-wide: In a largely white British group with more females than males, clonal diversity was possibly underestimated. Seropositive status at baseline applied to only a handful of AZD1222 recipients. Reports say nearly half of spike-specific TCRs go after unmutated variant regions.

The germline gives CDR1 LGHDT, CDR2 YNNKEL (reference sequence). Trimming removed 5 bases from V and 10 bases from J, with 12 bases in between. The CDR3 spans 13 residues. This clone was counted once. Its antigen remains unidentified. Sequenced by immunoSEQ multiplex PCR; TCRdb stores in-frame clones only, minus some. The data show fewer than 150,000 clones, about nine tenths seen once. The sample consisted of peripheral blood, taken 28 days after the second AZD1222 dose. The receptor was derived from an adult who received the AZD1222 COVID-19 vaccine. The chain links TRBV3-1 (or the pseudogene TRBV3-2) to TRBJ1-6, with no clear D. The CDR3 reads CASSTQVPSPLHF. The CDR3 DNA follows: TGTGCCAGCAGCACCCAGGTTCCCTCACCCCTCCACTTT.